This TCR beta chain originates from a study of blood T cell repertoires in COVID-19. Overall study: Acute and convalescent COVID-19 samples came from the United States, Italy and Spain. Nucleic acid was either cDNA or gDNA, and it came from T cells, B-cell-depleted T cells, or PBMCs.

TCRdb's table, derived via immunoSEQ multiplex PCR, lists solely in-frame clones and lacks some. The sample has 250,000 to 300,000 clones; 89% are singletons. The CDR3 has 17 residues. V was cut by 5 bases and J by 2 bases, with 18 bases left in between. Germline CDR1 MNHEY, CDR2 SMNVEV (reference sequence). The V and J genes are TRBV27 and TRBJ2-2; D might be TRBD2 (7 bases). The sequenced material came from peripheral blood. This TCR was recovered from a woman aged 35 to 49 who had recovered from COVID-19. The CDR3 DNA sequence: TGTGCCAGCAGTCCTAGTGGGGGGGCGCGAAACACCGGGGAGCTGTTTTTT. Its protein is CASSPSGGARNTGELFF.